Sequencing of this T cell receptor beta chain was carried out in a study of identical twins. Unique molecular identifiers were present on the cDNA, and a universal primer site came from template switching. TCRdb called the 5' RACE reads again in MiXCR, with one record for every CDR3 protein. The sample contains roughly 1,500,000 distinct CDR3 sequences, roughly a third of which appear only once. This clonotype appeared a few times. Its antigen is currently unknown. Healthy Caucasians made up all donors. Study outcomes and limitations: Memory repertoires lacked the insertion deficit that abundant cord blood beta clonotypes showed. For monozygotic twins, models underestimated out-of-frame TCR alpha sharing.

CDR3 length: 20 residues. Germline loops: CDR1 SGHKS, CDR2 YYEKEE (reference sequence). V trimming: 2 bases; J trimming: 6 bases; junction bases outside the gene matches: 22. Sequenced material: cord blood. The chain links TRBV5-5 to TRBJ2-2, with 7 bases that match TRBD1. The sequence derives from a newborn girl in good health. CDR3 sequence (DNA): TGTGCCAGCAGCTTCAGGGGGAGAGAATATACCCTTGCTGCCTCCGGGGAGCTGTTTTTT. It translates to CASSFRGREYTLAASGELFF.